This TCR beta chain was found in a study of T cells in localized non-small cell lung cancer. With regard to this clone: The antigen is unknown.

Study-level findings and limits: Because researchers sequenced only one region of the tumor, heterogeneity is still possible. Among blood samples, higher T cell density accompanied longer overall survival. Peak T cell clonality was found in uninvolved adjacent lung, exceeding tumor. When the top 100 tumor clones were examined, a median about 60 of them also appeared in the adjacent lung, which was paired and uninvolved.

Germline V gives CDR1 SGHTA, CDR2 FQGNSA. CDR3 size: 17 residues. V shed 0 bases and J shed 0 bases, with 13 bases lying between them. Clones were sequenced by immunoSEQ multiplex PCR, and TCRdb holds only the in-frame ones, with some missing. The sample consists of more than 25,000 clones, 82% of them appearing once. The starting material was peripheral blood, obtained before any cancer treatment. The chain is built from TRBV7-2 and TRBJ2-3; D is ambiguous. The TCR sequence derives from a woman aged 35-75 years with stage I lung adenocarcinoma. The CDR3 DNA follows: TGTGCCAGCAGCTTAGCGATCGGCACTTCGAGCACAGATACGCAGTATTTT. Translated: CASSLAIGTSSTDTQYF.